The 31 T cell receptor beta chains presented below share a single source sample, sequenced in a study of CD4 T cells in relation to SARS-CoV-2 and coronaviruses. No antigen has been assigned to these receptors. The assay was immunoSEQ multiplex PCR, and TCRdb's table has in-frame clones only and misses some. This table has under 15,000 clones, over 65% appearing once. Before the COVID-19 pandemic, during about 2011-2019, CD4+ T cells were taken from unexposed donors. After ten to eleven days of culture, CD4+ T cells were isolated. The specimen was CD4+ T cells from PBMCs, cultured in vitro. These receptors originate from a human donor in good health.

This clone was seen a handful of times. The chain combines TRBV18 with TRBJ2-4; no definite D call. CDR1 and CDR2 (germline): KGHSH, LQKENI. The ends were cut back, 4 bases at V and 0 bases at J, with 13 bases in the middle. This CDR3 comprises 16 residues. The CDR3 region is CASSLGTGIAKNIQYF. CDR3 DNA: TGTGCCAGCTCACTGGGCACCGGAATAGCCAAAAACATTCAGTACTTC.

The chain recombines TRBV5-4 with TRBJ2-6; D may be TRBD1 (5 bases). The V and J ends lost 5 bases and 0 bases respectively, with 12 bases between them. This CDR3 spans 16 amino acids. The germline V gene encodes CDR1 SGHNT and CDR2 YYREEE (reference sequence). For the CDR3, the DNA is TGTGCCAGCAGACAAGCAGGGCCCTCTGGGGCCAACGTCCTGACTTTC. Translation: CASRQAGPSGANVLTF.

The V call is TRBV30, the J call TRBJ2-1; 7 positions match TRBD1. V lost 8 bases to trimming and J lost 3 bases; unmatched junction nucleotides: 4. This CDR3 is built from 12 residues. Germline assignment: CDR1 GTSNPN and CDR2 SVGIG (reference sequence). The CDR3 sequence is CAGTDYYNEQFF. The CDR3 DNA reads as TGTGCCGGGACAGATTACTACAATGAGCAGTTCTTC.

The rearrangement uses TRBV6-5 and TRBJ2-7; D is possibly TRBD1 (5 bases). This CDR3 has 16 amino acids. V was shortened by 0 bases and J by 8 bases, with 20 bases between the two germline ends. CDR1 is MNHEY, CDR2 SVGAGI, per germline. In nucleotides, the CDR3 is TGTGCCAGCAGTTACTCGCAGGGATTCGGGCTTAACCAGCAGTACTTC. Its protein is CASSYSQGFGLNQQYF.

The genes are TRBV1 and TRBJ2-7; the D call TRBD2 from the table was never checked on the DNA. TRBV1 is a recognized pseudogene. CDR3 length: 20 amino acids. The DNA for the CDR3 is TGCACCAGCAGCCAAGATCTCTGCTCCGGGACTAGCGGGAACCACTACGAGCAGTACTTC. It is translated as CTSSQDLCSGTSGNHYEQYF.

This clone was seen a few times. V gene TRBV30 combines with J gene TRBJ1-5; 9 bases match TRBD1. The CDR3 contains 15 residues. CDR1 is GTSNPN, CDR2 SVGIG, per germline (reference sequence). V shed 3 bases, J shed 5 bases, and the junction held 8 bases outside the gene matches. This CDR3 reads CAWRSGQGIDQPQHF. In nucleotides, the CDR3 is TGTGCCTGGAGGTCGGGACAGGGAATAGATCAGCCCCAGCATTTT. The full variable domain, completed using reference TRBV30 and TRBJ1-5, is SQTIHQWPATLVQPVGSPLSLECTVEGTSNPNLYWYRQAAGRGLQLLFYSVGIGQISSEVPQNLSASRPQDRQFILSSKKLLLSDSGFYLCAWRSGQGIDQPQHFGDGTRLSIL.

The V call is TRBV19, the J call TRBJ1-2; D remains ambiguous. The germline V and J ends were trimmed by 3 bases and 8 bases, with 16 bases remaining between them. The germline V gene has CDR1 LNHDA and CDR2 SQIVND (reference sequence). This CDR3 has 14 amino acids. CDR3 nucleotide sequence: TGTGCCAGTAGTATGAATCAGGCCTCCCGGGGCTACACCTTC. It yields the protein CASSMNQASRGYTF.

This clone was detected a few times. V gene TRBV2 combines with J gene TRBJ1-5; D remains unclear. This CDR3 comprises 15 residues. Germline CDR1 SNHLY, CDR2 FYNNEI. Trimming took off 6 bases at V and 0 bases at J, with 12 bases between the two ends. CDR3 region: CASRAQSYSNQPQHF. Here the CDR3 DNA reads TGTGCCAGCAGGGCTCAGAGCTATAGCAATCAGCCCCAGCATTTT.

The CDR3 DNA follows: TGTGCCAGCAGCTCGCCCTTAGCGGGAGGTAACGAGCAGTACTTC. The encoded protein is CASSSPLAGGNEQYF. The chain links TRBV7-6 to TRBJ2-7; 10 bases match TRBD2. CDR1 SGHVS and CDR2 FNYEAQ come from the germline V gene. Trimming at V came to 4 bases and at J to 5 bases, leaving 8 bases not matched to a gene. The CDR3 covers 15 residues.

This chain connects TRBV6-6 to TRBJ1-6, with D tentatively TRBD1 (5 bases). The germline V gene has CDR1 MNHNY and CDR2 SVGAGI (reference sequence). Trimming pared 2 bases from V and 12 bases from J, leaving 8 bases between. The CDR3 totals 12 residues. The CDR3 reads CASSYGQRPLHF. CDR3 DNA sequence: TGTGCCAGCAGTTACGGACAACGACCCCTCCACTTT.

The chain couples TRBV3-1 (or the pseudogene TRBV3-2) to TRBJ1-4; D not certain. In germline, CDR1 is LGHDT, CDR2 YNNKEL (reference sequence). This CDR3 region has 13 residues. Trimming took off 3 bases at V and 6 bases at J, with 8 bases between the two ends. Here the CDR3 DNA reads TGTGCCAGCAGCCAGACAAGGGATGAAAAACTGTTTTTT. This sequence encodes CASSQTRDEKLFF.

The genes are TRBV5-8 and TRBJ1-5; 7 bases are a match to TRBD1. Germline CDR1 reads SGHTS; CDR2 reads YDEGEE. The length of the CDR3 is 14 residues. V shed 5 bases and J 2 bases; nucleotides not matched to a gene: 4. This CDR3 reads CASSAGTGNQPQHF. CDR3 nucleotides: TGTGCCAGCAGTGCCGGGACAGGCAATCAGCCCCAGCATTTT.

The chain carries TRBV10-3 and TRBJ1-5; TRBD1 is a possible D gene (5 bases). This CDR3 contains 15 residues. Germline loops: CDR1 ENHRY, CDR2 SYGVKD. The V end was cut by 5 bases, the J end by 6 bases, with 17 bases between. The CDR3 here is CAISLGGGVGQPQHF. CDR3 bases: TGTGCCATCAGTCTCGGAGGAGGGGTTGGTCAGCCCCAGCATTTT.

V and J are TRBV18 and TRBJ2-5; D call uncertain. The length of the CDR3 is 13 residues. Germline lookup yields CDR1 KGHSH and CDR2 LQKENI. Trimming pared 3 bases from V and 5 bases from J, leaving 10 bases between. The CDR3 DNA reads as TGTGCCAGCTCACCTGCCTCGGCCGAGACCCAGTACTTC. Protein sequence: CASSPASAETQYF.

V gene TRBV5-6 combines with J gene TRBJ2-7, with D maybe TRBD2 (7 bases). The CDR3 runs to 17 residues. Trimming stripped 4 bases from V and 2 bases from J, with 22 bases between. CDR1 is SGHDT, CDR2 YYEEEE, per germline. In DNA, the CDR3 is TGTGCCAGCAGCGAAGGCTACACTAGCGACAGGCCCTACGAGCAGTACTTC. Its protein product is CASSEGYTSDRPYEQYF.

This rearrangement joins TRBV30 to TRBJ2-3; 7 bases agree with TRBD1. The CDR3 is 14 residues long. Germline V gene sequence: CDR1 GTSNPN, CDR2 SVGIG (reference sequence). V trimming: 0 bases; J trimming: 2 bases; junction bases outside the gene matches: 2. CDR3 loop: CAWSVGGLTDTQYF. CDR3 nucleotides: TGTGCCTGGAGTGTAGGGGGCCTCACAGATACGCAGTATTTT.

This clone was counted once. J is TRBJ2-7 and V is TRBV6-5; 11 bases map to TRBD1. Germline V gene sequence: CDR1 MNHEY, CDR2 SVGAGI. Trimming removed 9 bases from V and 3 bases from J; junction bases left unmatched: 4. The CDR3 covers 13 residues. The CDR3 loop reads CASGTGGHYEQYF. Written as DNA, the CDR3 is TGTGCCAGTGGGACAGGGGGGCACTACGAGCAGTACTTC.

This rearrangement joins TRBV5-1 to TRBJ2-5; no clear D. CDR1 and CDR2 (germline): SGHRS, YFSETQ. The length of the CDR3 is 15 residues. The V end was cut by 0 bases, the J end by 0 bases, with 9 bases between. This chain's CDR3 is CASSLVDGNQETQYF. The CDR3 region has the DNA TGCGCCAGCAGCTTGGTAGACGGAAACCAAGAGACCCAGTACTTC.

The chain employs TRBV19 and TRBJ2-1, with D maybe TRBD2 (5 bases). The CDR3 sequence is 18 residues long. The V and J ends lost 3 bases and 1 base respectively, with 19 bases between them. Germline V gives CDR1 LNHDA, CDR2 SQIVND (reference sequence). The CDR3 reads CASSIQQDSIGSYNEQFF. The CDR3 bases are TGTGCCAGTAGTATTCAGCAGGACTCAATCGGGTCCTACAATGAGCAGTTCTTC.

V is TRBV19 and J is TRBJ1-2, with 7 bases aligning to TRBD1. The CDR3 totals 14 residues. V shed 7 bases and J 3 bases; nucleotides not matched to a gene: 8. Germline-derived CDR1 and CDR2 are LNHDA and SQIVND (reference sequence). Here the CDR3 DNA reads TGTGCCAGTAATACGGAACAGGGGCACTATGGCTACACCTTC. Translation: CASNTEQGHYGYTF.

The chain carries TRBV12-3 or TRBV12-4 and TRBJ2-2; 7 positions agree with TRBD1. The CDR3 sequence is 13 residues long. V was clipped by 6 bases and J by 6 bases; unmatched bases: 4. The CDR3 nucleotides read TGTGCCAGCAGATCGCAGGGGGCCGGGGAGCTGTTTTTT. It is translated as CASRSQGAGELFF.

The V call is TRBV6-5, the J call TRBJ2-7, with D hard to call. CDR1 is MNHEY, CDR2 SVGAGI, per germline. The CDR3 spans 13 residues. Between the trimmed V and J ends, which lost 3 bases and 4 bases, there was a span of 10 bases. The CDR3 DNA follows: TGTGCCAGCAGTTATTACCGAGGTTACGAGCAGTACTTC. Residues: CASSYYRGYEQYF.

The CDR3 sequence: CASSQDPAGVGGYTF. CDR3 bases: TGTGCCAGCAGCCAAGATCCGGCAGGGGTCGGTGGCTACACCTTC. The chain couples TRBV3-1 (or the pseudogene TRBV3-2) to TRBJ1-2, with D possibly matching TRBD1 (6 bases). The V end was cut by 0 bases, the J end by 7 bases, with 15 bases between. Germline CDR1 and CDR2: LGHDT and YNNKEL (reference sequence). The CDR3 runs 15 residues.

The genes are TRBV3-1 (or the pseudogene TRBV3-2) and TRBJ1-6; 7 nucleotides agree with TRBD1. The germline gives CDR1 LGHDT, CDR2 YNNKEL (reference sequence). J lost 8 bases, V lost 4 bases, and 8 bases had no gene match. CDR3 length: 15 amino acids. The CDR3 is CASSPFGTADSPLHF. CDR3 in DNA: TGTGCCAGCAGCCCCTTCGGGACAGCGGATTCACCCCTCCACTTT.

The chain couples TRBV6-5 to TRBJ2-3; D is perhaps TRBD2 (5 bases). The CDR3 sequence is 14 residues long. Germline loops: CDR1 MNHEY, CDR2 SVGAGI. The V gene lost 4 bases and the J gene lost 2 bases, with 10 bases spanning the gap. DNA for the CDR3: TGTGCCAGCAGTTCAGAGACTAACACAGATACGCAGTATTTT. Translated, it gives CASSSETNTDTQYF.

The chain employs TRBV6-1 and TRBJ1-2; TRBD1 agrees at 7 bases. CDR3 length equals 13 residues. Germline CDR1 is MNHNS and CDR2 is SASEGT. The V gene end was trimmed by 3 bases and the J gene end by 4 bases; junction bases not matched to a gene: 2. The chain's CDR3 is CASSEGQRYGYTF. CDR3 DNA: TGTGCCAGCAGTGAGGGACAGCGCTATGGCTACACCTTC.

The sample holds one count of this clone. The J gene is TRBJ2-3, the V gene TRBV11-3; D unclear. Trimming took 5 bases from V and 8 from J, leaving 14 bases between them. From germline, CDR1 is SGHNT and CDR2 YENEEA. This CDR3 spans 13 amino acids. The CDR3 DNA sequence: TGTGCCAGCAGCAACACTCCCCCCGGTACGCAGTATTTT. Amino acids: CASSNTPPGTQYF.

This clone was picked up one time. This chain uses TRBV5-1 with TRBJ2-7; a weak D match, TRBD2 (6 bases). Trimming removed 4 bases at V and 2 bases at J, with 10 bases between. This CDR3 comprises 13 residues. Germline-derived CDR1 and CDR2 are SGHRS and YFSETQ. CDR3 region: CASSLSGTYEQYF. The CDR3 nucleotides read TGCGCCAGCAGCCTTAGCGGAACCTACGAGCAGTACTTC. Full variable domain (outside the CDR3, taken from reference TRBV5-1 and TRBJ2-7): KAGVTQTPRYLIKTRGQQVTLSCSPISGHRSVSWYQQTPGQGLQFLFEYFSETQRNKGNFPGRFSGRQFSNSRSEMNVSTLELGDSALYLCASSLSGTYEQYFGPGTRLTVT.

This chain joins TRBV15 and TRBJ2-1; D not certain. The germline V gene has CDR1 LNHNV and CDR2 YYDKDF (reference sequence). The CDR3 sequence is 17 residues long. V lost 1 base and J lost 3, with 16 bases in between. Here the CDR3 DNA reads TGTGCCACCAGCAGAGTGGGTCTTTTCCCCGGCTACAATGAGCAGTTCTTC. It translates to CATSRVGLFPGYNEQFF.

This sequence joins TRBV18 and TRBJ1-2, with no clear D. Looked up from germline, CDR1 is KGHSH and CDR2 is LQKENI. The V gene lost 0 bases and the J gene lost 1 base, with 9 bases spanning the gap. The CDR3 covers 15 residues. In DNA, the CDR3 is TGTGCCAGCTCACCACCTCCAAAAGATAACTATGGCTACACCTTC. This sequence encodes CASSPPPKDNYGYTF. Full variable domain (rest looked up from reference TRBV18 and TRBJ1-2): NAGVMQNPRHLVRRRGQEARLRCSPMKGHSHVYWYRQLPEEGLKFMVYLQKENIIDESGMPKERFSAEFPKEGPSILRIQQVVRGDSAAYFCASSPPPKDNYGYTFGSGTRLTVV.

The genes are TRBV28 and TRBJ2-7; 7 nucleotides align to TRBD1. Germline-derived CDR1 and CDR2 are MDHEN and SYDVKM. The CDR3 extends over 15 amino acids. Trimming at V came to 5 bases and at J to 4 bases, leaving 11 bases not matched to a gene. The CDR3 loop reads CASSRDPGQKYEQYF. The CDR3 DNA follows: TGTGCCAGCAGTCGCGACCCGGGACAGAAGTACGAGCAGTACTTC. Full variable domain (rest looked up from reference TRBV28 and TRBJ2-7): DVKVTQSSRYLVKRTGEKVFLECVQDMDHENMFWYRQDPGLGLRLIYFSYDVKMKEKGDIPEGYSVSREKKERFSLILESASTNQTSMYLCASSRDPGQKYEQYFGPGTRLTVT.